The 24 T cell receptor beta chains presented below share a single source sample, sequenced in a study of CD8 T cells in ankylosing spondylitis. Study-level findings and limits: It appeared that ankylosing spondylitis blood was characterized by a TCR beta motif of roughly 8 highly homologous variants.

Their antigens are not known. TCRdb reprocessed the 5' RACE reads via MiXCR and lists one record per CDR3 protein. The table lists roughly 700,000 distinct CDR3 sequences, around 19% of them singletons, with around 19% in the top ten. Specimen: blood, either unsorted or a sorted T cell fraction (not recorded which). All receptors derive from a male donor with ankylosing spondylitis.

This clonotype has a count of ten or more. V and J are TRBV6-1 and TRBJ2-1; D not resolved. Germline V gives CDR1 MNHNS, CDR2 SASEGT. The length of the CDR3 is 12 residues. V was cut by 4 bases and J by 9 bases, with 10 bases left in between. For the CDR3, the DNA is TGTGCCAGCAGTGCTTGGAGAAGTGAGCAGTTCTTC. It yields the protein CASSAWRSEQFF.

This clonotype came up a few times. The J gene is TRBJ1-1, the V gene TRBV20-1; D gene unclear. Looked up from germline, CDR1 is DFQATT and CDR2 is SNEGSKA (reference sequence). Trimming left V 0 bases short and J 3 bases short, with 23 bases between. The CDR3 contains 18 residues. CDR3 DNA: TGCAGTGCTAGAGATACCAGAGGCGCCGGGAGAGAATACACTGAAGCTTTCTTT. The encoded protein is CSARDTRGAGREYTEAFF.

Many counts were recorded for this clonotype. The chain uses TRBV27 and TRBJ1-2; D possibly corresponds to TRBD1 (5 bases). The V end lost 6 bases, the J end lost 1 base, and 9 bases lay between the germline ends. The germline V gene has CDR1 MNHEY and CDR2 SMNVEV (reference sequence). CDR3 length: 13 residues. This CDR3 reads CASSLRDNYGYTF. Here the CDR3 DNA reads TGTGCCAGCAGCCTCAGGGATAACTATGGCTACACCTTC.

This clonotype was seen at least ten times. The rearrangement links TRBV7-2 to TRBJ2-3; D possibly corresponds to TRBD2 (6 bases). CDR3 length equals 14 residues. Germline CDR1 and CDR2: SGHTA and FQGNSA. Deletions cut 1 base from V and 5 bases from J, with 10 bases between. The CDR3 region has the DNA TGTGCCAGCAGCTTAGTCGGGGGAGGAGATACGCAGTATTTT. This codes for CASSLVGGGDTQYF.

The chain uses TRBV6-2 or TRBV6-3 and TRBJ2-1; D is possibly TRBD1 or TRBD2 (5 bases each). This CDR3 region has 15 residues. Deletions cut 5 bases from V and 6 bases from J, with 17 bases between. Germline V gives CDR1 MNHEY, CDR2 SVGEGT. The CDR3 spells CASSTHGTAVNEQFF. CDR3 nucleotide sequence: TGTGCCAGCAGTACCCACGGGACGGCCGTCAATGAGCAGTTCTTC.

The sample holds one count of this clonotype. The V and J genes are TRBV20-1 and TRBJ1-5; 12 nucleotides match TRBD1. The CDR3 consists of 16 residues. After removal of 6 bases from V and 5 bases from J, the junction contained 11 bases not matched to a gene. CDR1 DFQATT and CDR2 SNEGSKA come from the germline V gene (reference sequence). The CDR3 here is CSAADPGQGADQPQHF. CDR3 nucleotide sequence: TGCAGTGCAGCGGACCCGGGACAGGGGGCGGATCAGCCCCAGCATTTT.

The CDR3 sequence: CASSSPLGPKGGTEAFF. CDR3 nucleotides: TGTGCCAGCAGCTCGCCGTTGGGGCCCAAGGGAGGCACTGAAGCTTTCTTT. This chain uses TRBV11-2 with TRBJ1-1; possibly TRBD1 for D (5 bases). Germline values: CDR1 SGHAT, CDR2 FQNNGV. The CDR3 has 17 amino acids. The V and J ends lost 4 bases and 4 bases respectively, with 22 bases between them.

This clonotype was picked up a small number of times. CDR3 sequence (DNA): TGCAGTGCTAGAGATCGGGAATCAGATACGCAGTATTTT. The encoded protein is CSARDRESDTQYF. The chain combines TRBV20-1 with TRBJ2-3; D is perhaps TRBD2 (5 bases). Trimming left V 0 bases short and J 4 bases short, with 8 bases between. CDR3 length equals 13 residues. CDR1 is DFQATT, CDR2 SNEGSKA, per germline (reference sequence).

This chain joins TRBV12-3 or TRBV12-4 and TRBJ2-7; D is unclear. V was cut by 8 bases and J by 7 bases, with 15 bases left in between. This CDR3 region has 12 residues. This CDR3 reads CASGPWAREQYF. The DNA for the CDR3 is TGTGCCAGCGGCCCCTGGGCGCGTGAGCAGTACTTC.

V and J are TRBV24-1 and TRBJ1-1; D possibly corresponds to TRBD1 (5 bases). This CDR3 contains 14 residues. V was shortened by 8 bases and J by 4 bases, with 16 bases between the two germline ends. In germline, CDR1 is KGHDR, CDR2 SFDVKD. The CDR3 nucleotides read TGTGCCACCACCAAACCGGGGGTTGGCACTGAAGCTTTCTTT. Translating it yields CATTKPGVGTEAFF.

The chain is built from TRBV6-1 and TRBJ2-7, with 9 bases lining up with TRBD2. Germline V lookup: CDR1 MNHNS, CDR2 SASEGT. V gave up 6 bases and J gave up 3 bases; unmatched junction bases: 6. This CDR3 is 14 amino acids long. CDR3 sequence reads: CASRLAGYSYEQYF. The CDR3 bases are TGTGCCAGCAGGCTAGCGGGGTATAGCTACGAGCAGTACTTC.

A few counts support this clonotype. This chain links TRBV7-8 with TRBJ2-7; 7 bases are a match to TRBD1. The germline V gene has CDR1 SGHVS and CDR2 FQNEAQ. V gave up 2 bases and J gave up 7 bases; unmatched junction bases: 8. The CDR3 runs 14 residues. The CDR3 coding sequence is TGTGCCAGCAGCTTATCCCAACAGGGGTGGGAGCAGTACTTC. Translated, it gives CASSLSQQGWEQYF.

This clonotype was recorded a few times. The rearrangement links TRBV29-1 to TRBJ1-1; no definite D call. The CDR3 loop spans 15 amino acids. V was shortened by 4 bases and J by 0 bases, with 15 bases between the two germline ends. Germline V gene lookup returns CDR1 SQVTM and CDR2 ANQGSEA. Written as DNA, the CDR3 is TGCAGCGTTGCGGGTAAAGCACTTATGAACACTGAAGCTTTCTTT. It encodes CSVAGKALMNTEAFF.

This clonotype was recorded a few times. The DNA of the CDR3 is TGTGCCAGCAGTGAATCTCTCCCGGGACTAGCAAATGAGCAGTTCTTC. This codes for CASSESLPGLANEQFF. This chain links TRBV25-1 with TRBJ2-1; 9 positions agree with TRBD2. CDR1 is MGHDK and CDR2 is SYGVNS in the germline V gene. V gave up 1 base and J gave up 7 bases; unmatched junction bases: 8. The CDR3 totals 16 residues.

The chain links TRBV10-2 to TRBJ2-3, with 12 bases fitting TRBD2. The V gene end was trimmed by 3 bases and the J gene end by 3 bases; junction bases not matched to a gene: 7. The germline V gene has CDR1 WSHSY and CDR2 SAAADI. CDR3 length: 17 residues. CDR3 sequence: CASSERLAGGLTDTQYF. The DNA for the CDR3 is TGCGCCAGCAGTGAAAGGCTAGCGGGGGGGTTAACAGATACGCAGTATTTT.

V and J are TRBV4-1 and TRBJ1-2; D is possibly TRBD1 (6 bases). Germline V gene lookup returns CDR1 MGHRA and CDR2 YSYEKL. This CDR3 comprises 14 residues. V lost 0 bases and J lost 6, with 11 bases in between. The CDR3: CASSQDSGDHGYTF. In DNA form, the CDR3 reads TGCGCCAGCAGCCAAGATTCAGGGGACCATGGCTACACCTTC.

The V gene is TRBV20-1, the J gene TRBJ2-3; TRBD2 matches 7 bases. The junction had 7 bases not matched to a gene; V was cut back by 2 bases and J by 2 bases. The CDR3 covers 15 residues. Looked up from germline, CDR1 is DFQATT and CDR2 is SNEGSKA (reference sequence). The CDR3 DNA is TGCAGTGCTAGATCGCCTAGCGGTTCCACAGATACGCAGTATTTT. Amino acid sequence: CSARSPSGSTDTQYF.

The V and J genes are TRBV20-1 and TRBJ2-1, with a tentative D call TRBD2 (6 bases). The germline CDR1 and CDR2 sequences are DFQATT and SNEGSKA (reference sequence). V gave up 3 bases and J gave up 7 bases, with 16 bases separating them. This CDR3 is 14 amino acids long. CDR3 sequence reads: CSARWRGDRNEQFF. The CDR3 nucleotides read TGCAGTGCTAGGTGGAGGGGCGACCGAAATGAGCAGTTCTTC.

The V gene is TRBV12-3 or TRBV12-4, the J gene TRBJ2-1; TRBD2 matches at 9 bases. J was trimmed by 8 bases and V by 8 bases; bases with no gene match: 13. The CDR3 covers 15 residues. CDR3 coding DNA: TGTGCCAGCTGGGGGGGGCTAGCGGGAAAGTATGAGCAGTTCTTC. Its protein is CASWGGLAGKYEQFF.

The chain uses TRBV28 and TRBJ1-2, with TRBD1 as a possible D gene (5 bases). This CDR3 has 15 amino acids. Trimming shortened V by 5 bases and J by 0 bases, and 13 bases separated the two germline ends. Looked up from germline, CDR1 is MDHEN and CDR2 is SYDVKM. CDR3 bases: TGTGCCAGCAGTGGGGGGGAAATAACTAACTATGGCTACACCTTC. It specifies CASSGGEITNYGYTF.

The chain couples TRBV5-1 to TRBJ1-3; TRBD1 might be the D (5 bases). The germline gives CDR1 SGHRS, CDR2 YFSETQ. Trimming pared 6 bases from V and 1 base from J, leaving 17 bases between. The CDR3 covers 16 residues. CDR3 sequence reads: CASNYGGLLSGNTIYF. As DNA, the CDR3 is TGCGCCAGCAATTACGGGGGTCTCCTTTCTGGAAACACCATATATTTT.

V gene TRBV9 combines with J gene TRBJ2-7; D tentatively reads TRBD1 or TRBD2 (6 bases each). The ends were cut back, 2 bases at V and 3 bases at J, with 12 bases in the middle. Germline loops: CDR1 SGDLS, CDR2 YYNGEE. The CDR3 loop spans 14 amino acids. The CDR3 region is CASSVKGDFYEQYF. Written as DNA, the CDR3 is TGTGCCAGCAGCGTGAAGGGGGACTTCTACGAGCAGTACTTC.

The rearrangement uses TRBV12-3 or TRBV12-4 and TRBJ2-5, with D possibly matching TRBD1 (5 bases). The CDR3 is 13 residues long. The ends were cut back, 4 bases at V and 2 bases at J, with 8 bases in the middle. The CDR3 here is CASSWGGQETQYF. The CDR3 DNA reads TGTGCCAGCAGTTGGGGCGGACAAGAGACCCAGTACTTC.

V usage is TRBV20-1 and J usage is TRBJ2-1; D remains unclear. The V and J ends lost 2 bases and 10 bases respectively, with 21 bases between them. Per germline, CDR1 DFQATT and CDR2 SNEGSKA (reference sequence). The CDR3 has 15 amino acids. The CDR3 sequence is CSARPDTPGLGEQFF. CDR3 nucleotides: TGCAGTGCTAGACCTGATACCCCGGGCTTAGGGGAGCAGTTCTTC.